The clone carrying this T cell receptor (delta chain) appeared a few times. This may arise from a read error, as a much more abundant clone is one base away. The data derive from a study of gamma-delta T cells after stem cell transplantation. TCRdb re-called the RT-PCR reads via CATT. This table holds about 1,100 delta-chain clones, about 3.9% found once. V lost 3 bases and J lost 0; bases outside the gene matches: 27. The germline CDR1 and CDR2 sequences are GEAIGNYY and EKD. The CDR3 runs to 24 residues. The TCR originated in a human donor. It is not recorded whose cells these are; they may come from a transplant donor. The specimen was gamma-delta T cells. The rearrangement links TRDV2 to TRDJ1; 13 bases fit TRDD3. CDR3 coding DNA: TGTGCCTGTGACGCGCTTCCTACTAAGCATACTGGGGGATACGTAATGGGTAACACCGATAAACTCATCTTT. This gives the protein CACDALPTKHTGGYVMGNTDKLIF.